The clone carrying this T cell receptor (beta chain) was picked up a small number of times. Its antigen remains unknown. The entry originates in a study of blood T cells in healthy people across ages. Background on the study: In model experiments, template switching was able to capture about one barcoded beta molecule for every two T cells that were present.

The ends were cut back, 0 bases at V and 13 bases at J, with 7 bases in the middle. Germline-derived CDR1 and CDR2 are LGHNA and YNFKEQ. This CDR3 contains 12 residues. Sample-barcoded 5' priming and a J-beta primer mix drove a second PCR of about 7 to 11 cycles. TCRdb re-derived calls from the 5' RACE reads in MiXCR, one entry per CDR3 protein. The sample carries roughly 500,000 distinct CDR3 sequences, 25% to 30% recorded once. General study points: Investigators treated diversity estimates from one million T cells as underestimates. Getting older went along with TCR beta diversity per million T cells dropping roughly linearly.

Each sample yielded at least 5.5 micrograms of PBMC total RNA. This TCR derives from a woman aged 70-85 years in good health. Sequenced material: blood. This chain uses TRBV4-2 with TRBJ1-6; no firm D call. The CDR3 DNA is TGTGCCAGCAGCCAAGAAGGGTGGCCCCTCCACTTT. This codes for CASSQEGWPLHF.